The clone carrying this T cell receptor beta chain was seen a handful of times. These data belong to a study of blood T cell repertoires in COVID-19. On the study more broadly: In each case, the material was cDNA or gDNA derived from T cells, B-cell-depleted T cells, or PBMCs.

In the original processing: Estimated nucleated cell counts came from reference gene primer amplification. Only in-frame clones appear in the TCRdb table, and some are missing; sequencing was by immunoSEQ multiplex PCR. Clone size and the V and J calls come from that table; the DNA yielded D and trimming. Of approximately 180,000 clones listed, 85% to 90% are singletons. Followed over time, Seattle patients had been enrolled while infection was active. The source is a woman aged 70-85 years with COVID-19, enrolled during active disease. The specimen was peripheral blood.

CDR3 sequence (DNA): TGCGCCAGCAGGACTAGCGGGAGCTCCTACAATGAGCAGTTCTTC. It encodes CASRTSGSSYNEQFF. V usage is TRBV10-1 and J usage is TRBJ2-1, with 12 bases fitting TRBD2. Germline loops: CDR1 WNHNN, CDR2 SYGVQD (reference sequence). The CDR3 has 15 residues. With 6 bases clipped from V and 0 bases from J, the junction kept 0 bases outside the gene matches.